This entry describes one T cell receptor (beta chain). The target of this receptor is not known. Base qualities are missing; no much larger clone stands one base away. The library was generated by 5' RACE. Instrument on record: Illumina HiSeq 2500. A second roughly 6 to 11 cycle PCR used a sample-barcoded 5' primer and a J-beta primer mix. A unique molecular identifier was introduced onto each TCR beta cDNA molecule by a template-switch 5' adaptor carrying 12 random nucleotides. Each sample yielded at least 2.5 million CDR3-containing paired-end reads. All of the RNA was converted into first-strand cDNA using the Mint cDNA synthesis kit, with a TRBC-specific oligonucleotide serving as the primer. Following uracil-DNA glycosylase treatment, all cDNA underwent a first 18-cycle PCR with the universal primers M1SS and BC2_uni_R. As for how the authors treated the data: For normalization, 1 million high-quality reads, each with a distinct molecular identifier, were randomly selected from each sample. Reads with shared molecular identifiers were discarded instead of being binned into consensus sequences. MiTCR, run with a Q25 quality threshold and the strictest error-elimination algorithm, handled CDR3 identification, clonotype clustering and error correction. A nonparametric unseen species model with Euler transformation was used to estimate lower-bound total TCR beta diversity. TCRdb ran its own pipeline on the public reads, namely fastp trimming at Q25 and MiXCR clone calling, and kept in-frame beta chains. Rows with a matching CDR3 protein are joined into one entry that keeps the most common DNA and genes. Clone size and V and J calls follow TCRdb, not the original study. Present in this sample are 1 million or so distinct CDR3 sequences, roughly a quarter of which were seen just once. The ten top clones hold around 0.75% of the sample.

The approximately 39 donors, aged roughly 6 to 100 years, were systemically healthy Caucasian individuals from Russia. Each donor gave around 9 milliliters of peripheral blood, collected into EDTA-treated Vacutainer tubes. Ficoll-Paque density-gradient centrifugation was used to isolate PBMCs, with at least 6.5 million per sample. Trizol reagent was used to extract total RNA from PBMCs, with at least 5.5 micrograms per sample. Naive CD45RAhigh/CD27high T cell percentages were measured by flow cytometry on a PBMC aliquot from every donor. The data belong to a study of blood T cells in healthy people across ages (dated by TCRdb to between 2014 and 2017). About the investigation overall: In model experiments, template switching captured roughly one uniquely barcoded TCR beta cDNA molecule for every two T cells. Age-related changes in TCR beta repertoire diversity were measured in the study by deep sequencing normalized with unique cDNA molecular identifiers. Donors were grouped into four age groups: young (average approximately 15 years), middle-aged (around 39), aged (around 60) and long-lived (about 82). Using the same blood draw, the study looked at two additional independent replicas of 1 million unique cDNA reads for two donors, one aged 18 to 30 and the other aged 80 or older.

What the work shows at the level of the full study, not this receptor alone: The long-lived group showed more naive CD4+ T cells, fewer expanded clones and increased TCR diversity than the aged group, suggesting age selection. Observed TCR beta diversity per million T cells fell roughly linearly with age, and a significant reduction was already apparent by age around 39. Conclusive comparison of naive and antigen-experienced compartments was prevented by the profiling of bulk unsorted PBMCs. Total diversity estimates from one million sequenced T cells were considered lower bounds and underestimates. There was a strong correlation between observed TCR beta diversity and the percentage of naive T cells measured by flow cytometry. Because donor CMV infection status was unknown, age-related changes in expanded clonotypes were potentially confounded.

The germline V gene yields SNHLY for CDR1 and FYNNEI for CDR2. The CDR3 spans 16 residues, from the cysteine through the phenylalanine. Solely the CDR3 DNA is kept, with 48 bases framed from the first base. Relative to germline, V is missing 6 bases and J is missing 6 bases, with 10 bases of the junction outside any gene match. The same specimen was also included in a second study, on T cells of mothers and their children. That second publication adds: Nine systemically healthy Caucasian individuals served as donors, namely three mothers together with their six children. cDNA synthesis consumed the entire amount of extracted RNA, loaded at about 1.5 ug RNA in each 15 ul reaction. In the second PCR, the M1S primer added sample barcodes and 2-4 random nucleotides. Over 8 million TCR beta CDR3 reads came from each mother, compared with some 3 million reads from each child. In both related and unrelated pairs, thymic selection shapes the output of TCR recombination in a similar way, with inherited differences having only a minor effect. Related mother-child pairs always showed normalized repertoire overlap that was slightly higher than in unrelated mother-child pairs, though the difference was never significant. No persistent microchimeric T cell clones were detected, at a sensitivity of approximately 100 clones per million clonotypes. In the study, deep NGS was used to compare the TCR beta repertoires of mothers and children, and features distinguishing related mother-child pairs from unrelated individuals were sought. On average, the children were roughly 10 +/- 4 years old, while the mothers were about 37 +/- 4 years old. After adapters were ligated using NEBNext reagents, the libraries underwent 100+100 nt paired-end sequencing on an Illumina HiSeq 2000. To prevent cross-contamination, the mother and child libraries were prepared one month apart and sequenced in separate runs. Each donor had between about 500,000 and 2,100,000 distinct TCR beta clonotypes identified. Naive TCR beta clonotypes were estimated from low-frequency clonotypes matched to each donor's FACS-determined naive share, without sorting.

Sequences were obtained from blood. This clonotype was obtained from a girl aged 2 to 9 in good health. The chain was built from TRBV2 and TRBJ2-1, and TRBD2 matches 11 of the central bases. CDR3 loop: CASRTQLAGVRNEQFF. In nucleotides, the sequence is TGTGCCAGCAGAACGCAACTAGCGGGAGTTCGCAATGAGCAGTTCTTC.